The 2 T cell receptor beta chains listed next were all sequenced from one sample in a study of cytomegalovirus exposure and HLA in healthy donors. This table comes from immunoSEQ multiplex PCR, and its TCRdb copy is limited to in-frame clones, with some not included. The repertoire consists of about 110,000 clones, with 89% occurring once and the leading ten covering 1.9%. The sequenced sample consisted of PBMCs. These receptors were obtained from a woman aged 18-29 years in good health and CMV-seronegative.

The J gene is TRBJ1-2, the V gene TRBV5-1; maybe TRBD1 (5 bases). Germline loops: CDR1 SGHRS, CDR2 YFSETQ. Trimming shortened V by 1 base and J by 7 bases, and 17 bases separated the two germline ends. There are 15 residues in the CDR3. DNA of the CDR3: TGCGCCAGCAGCTTGACTCAGGGTCCCCTAAGTGGCTACACCTTC. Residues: CASSLTQGPLSGYTF.

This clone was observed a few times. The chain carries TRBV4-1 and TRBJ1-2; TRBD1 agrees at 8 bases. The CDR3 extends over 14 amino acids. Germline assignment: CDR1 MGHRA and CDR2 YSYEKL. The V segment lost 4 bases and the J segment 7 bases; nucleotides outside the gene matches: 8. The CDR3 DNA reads TGCGCCAGCAGCCTACAGACAGGGGTAGGTGGCTACACCTTC. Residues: CASSLQTGVGGYTF.